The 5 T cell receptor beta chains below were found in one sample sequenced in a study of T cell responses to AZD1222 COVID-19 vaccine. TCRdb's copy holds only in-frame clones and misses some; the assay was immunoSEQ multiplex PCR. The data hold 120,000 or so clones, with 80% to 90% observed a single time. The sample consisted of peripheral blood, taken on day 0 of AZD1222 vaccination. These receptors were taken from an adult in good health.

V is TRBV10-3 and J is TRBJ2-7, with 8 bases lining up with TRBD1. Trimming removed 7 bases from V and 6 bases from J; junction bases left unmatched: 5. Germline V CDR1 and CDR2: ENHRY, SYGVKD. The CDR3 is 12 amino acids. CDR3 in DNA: TGTGCCATCATGGACAGGGCGGGCGAGCAGTACTTC. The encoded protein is CAIMDRAGEQYF.

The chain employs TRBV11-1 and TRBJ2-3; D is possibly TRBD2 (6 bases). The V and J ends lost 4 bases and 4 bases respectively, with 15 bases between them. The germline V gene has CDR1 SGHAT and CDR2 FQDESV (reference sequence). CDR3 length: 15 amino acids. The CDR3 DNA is TGTGCCAGCAGCTCCTCCGGGACTTCCGCAGATACGCAGTATTTT. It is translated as CASSSSGTSADTQYF.

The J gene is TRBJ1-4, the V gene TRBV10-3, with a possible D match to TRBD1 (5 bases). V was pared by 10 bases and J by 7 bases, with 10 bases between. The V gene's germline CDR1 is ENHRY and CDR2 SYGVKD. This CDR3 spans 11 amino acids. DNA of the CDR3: TGTGCCAGTGGGGCTGGTGAAAAACTGTTTTTT. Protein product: CASGAGEKLFF.

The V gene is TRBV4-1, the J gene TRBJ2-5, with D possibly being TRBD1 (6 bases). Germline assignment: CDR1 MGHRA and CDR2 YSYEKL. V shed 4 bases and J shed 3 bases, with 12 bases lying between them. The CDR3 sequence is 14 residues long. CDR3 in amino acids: CASSRSDREETQYF. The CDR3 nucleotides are TGCGCCAGCAGCCGATCGGACAGAGAAGAGACCCAGTACTTC.

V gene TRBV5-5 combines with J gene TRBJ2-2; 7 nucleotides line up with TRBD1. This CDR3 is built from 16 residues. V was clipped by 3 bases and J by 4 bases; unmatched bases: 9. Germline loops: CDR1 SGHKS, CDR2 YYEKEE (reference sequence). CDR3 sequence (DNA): TGTGCCAGCAGCTACAACCGACAGGGTAGCACCGGGGAGCTGTTTTTT. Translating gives CASSYNRQGSTGELFF.